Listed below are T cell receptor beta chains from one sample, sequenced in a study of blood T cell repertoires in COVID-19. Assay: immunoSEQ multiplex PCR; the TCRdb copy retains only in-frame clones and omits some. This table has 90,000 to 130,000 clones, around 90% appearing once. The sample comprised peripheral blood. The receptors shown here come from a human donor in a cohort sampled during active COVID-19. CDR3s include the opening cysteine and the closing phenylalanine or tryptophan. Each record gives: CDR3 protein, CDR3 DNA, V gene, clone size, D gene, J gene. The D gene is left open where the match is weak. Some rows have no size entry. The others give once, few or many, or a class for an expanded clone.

CASSLETYNEQFF | TGTGCCAGCAGCTTGGAAACATACAATGAGCAGTTCTTC | TRBV5-6 | . | . | TRBJ2-1
CASSLAEVTEAFF | TGTGCCAGCAGCTTGGCAGAGGTCACTGAAGCTTTCTTT | TRBV5-5 | . | . | TRBJ1-1
CSVESTGVRNYGYTF | TGCAGCGTTGAATCTACGGGGGTCAGAAACTATGGCTACACCTTC | TRBV29-1 | once | . | TRBJ1-2
CASSSPGFMSSAGANVLTF | TGTGCCAGCAGTTCCCCGGGATTTATGTCTTCGGCGGGGGCCAACGTCCTGACTTTC | TRBV27 | . | . | TRBJ2-6
CASGLDQPQHF | TGTGCCAGCGGCCTAGATCAGCCCCAGCATTTT | TRBV6-5 | . | . | TRBJ1-5
CASSLGQGNYGYTF | TGCGCCAGCAGCTTGGGGCAGGGAAACTATGGCTACACCTTC | TRBV5-1 | . | . | TRBJ1-2
CASSDSGWSSSYNSPLHF | TGTGCCAGCAGTGATTCGGGGTGGTCGAGCTCCTATAATTCACCCCTCCACTTT | TRBV2 | few | . | TRBJ1-6
CASSLFGGTGELFF | TGTGCCAGCAGCTTATTTGGGGGGACCGGGGAGCTGTTTTTT | TRBV7-9 | . | . | TRBJ2-2
CASSEAGGGQPQHF | TGTGCCAGCAGCGAGGCGGGGGGCGGTCAGCCCCAGCATTTT | TRBV9 | . | . | TRBJ1-5
CASSLLADAGVDEQFF | TGTGCCAGCAGCTTATTGGCGGACGCAGGGGTCGATGAGCAGTTCTTC | TRBV7-8 | . | . | TRBJ2-1
CASSSTTGIYTGELFF | TGTGCCAGCAGCTCAACAACAGGGATCTACACCGGGGAGCTGTTTTTT | TRBV13 | . | . | TRBJ2-2
CASGTTYTGELFF | TGTGCCAGTGGGACTACCTACACCGGGGAGCTGTTTTTT | TRBV19 | . | TRBD2 | TRBJ2-2
CASRQGSQETQYF | TGCGCCAGCCGACAGGGTAGTCAGGAGACCCAGTACTTC | TRBV5-1 | . | TRBD1 | TRBJ2-5
CASSSPDRAATNEKLFF | TGCGCCAGCAGCTCCCCGGACAGGGCAGCAACTAATGAAAAACTGTTTTTT | TRBV5-1 | . | TRBD1 | TRBJ1-4
CASSLAGQSRNEQFF | TGTGCCAGCAGCTTAGCGGGGCAGTCGAGGAATGAGCAGTTCTTC | TRBV7-8 | . | . | TRBJ2-1
CASSELGRSTDTQYF | TGTGCCAGCAGTGAACTGGGGAGGAGCACAGATACGCAGTATTTT | TRBV2 | . | . | TRBJ2-3
CASSLWSVQRETQYF | TGTGCCAGCAGCCTATGGTCGGTCCAACGGGAGACCCAGTACTTC | TRBV14 | once | . | TRBJ2-5
CASSLSPLLEAFF | TGTGCCAGCAGTTTATCTCCACTCCTTGAAGCTTTCTTT | TRBV27 | . | . | TRBJ1-1
CASSSTGSNTEAFF | TGTGCCAGCAGTTCGACAGGGAGCAACACTGAAGCTTTCTTT | TRBV6-6 | . | TRBD1 | TRBJ1-1
CASSQEPAQGPDAFF | TGCGCCAGCAGCCAAGAACCGGCGCAGGGGCCCGACGCTTTCTTT | TRBV4-1 | . | . | TRBJ1-1
CASRKGVAGYTF | TGTGCCAGTAGAAAGGGGGTGGCTGGCTACACCTTC | TRBV19 | . | . | TRBJ1-2
CASSPTTRGGAFF | TGTGCCAGTAGCCCAACCACAAGGGGGGGAGCTTTCTTT | TRBV19 | few | . | TRBJ1-1
CASSQRGSSGNTIYF | TGTGCCAGCAGCCAGAGGGGGTCATCCGGAAACACCATATATTTT | TRBV9 | . | . | TRBJ1-3